This T cell receptor (beta chain) is drawn from a study of Graves' ophthalmopathy and Graves' hyperthyroidism. The wider study: The study drew peripheral blood at initial diagnosis, before any treatment.

This clonotype appeared a few times. Diagnosis relied on clinical symptoms, serum thyroxine, TRAb, thyroid ultrasound and orbital computed tomography. Researchers took RNA transcripts and amplified TCR beta CDR3 regions from them. Amplification began with first-round RT-PCR using HTBI primers, then second-round multiplex PCR was performed. TCRdb reprocessed the multiplex PCR reads via MiXCR and lists one record per CDR3 protein. The table has roughly 500,000 distinct CDR3 sequences, 14% seen once. This TCR derives from a woman aged 25 to 39 with Graves' ophthalmopathy. The source material was blood.

The CDR3 sequence: CATPLTASGNDEQYF. CDR3 coding DNA: TGCGCGACCCCCCTTACCGCTAGCGGGAACGACGAGCAGTACTTC. The V gene is TRBV5-1, the J gene TRBJ2-7; TRBD2 aligns across 9 bases. Germline assignment: CDR1 SGHRS and CDR2 YFSETQ. The CDR3 loop spans 15 amino acids.